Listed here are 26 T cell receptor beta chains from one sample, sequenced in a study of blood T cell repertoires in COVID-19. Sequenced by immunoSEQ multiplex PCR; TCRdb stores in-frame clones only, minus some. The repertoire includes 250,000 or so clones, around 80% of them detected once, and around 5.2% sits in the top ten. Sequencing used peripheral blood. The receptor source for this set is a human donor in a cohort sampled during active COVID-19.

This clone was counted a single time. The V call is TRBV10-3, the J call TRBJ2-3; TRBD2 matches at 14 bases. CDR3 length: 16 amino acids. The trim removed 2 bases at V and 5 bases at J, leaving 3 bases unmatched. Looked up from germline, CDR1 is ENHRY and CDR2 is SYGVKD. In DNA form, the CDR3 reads TGTGCCATCAGTGAGCCGGGACTAGCGGGAGTAGATACGCAGTATTTT. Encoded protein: CAISEPGLAGVDTQYF.

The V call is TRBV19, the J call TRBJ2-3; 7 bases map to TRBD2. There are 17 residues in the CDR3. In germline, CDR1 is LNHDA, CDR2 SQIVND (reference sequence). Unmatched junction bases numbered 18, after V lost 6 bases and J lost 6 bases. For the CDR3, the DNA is TGTGCCAGTAGACCTCAGGCTTCGGCTAGCGGAACGGATACGCAGTATTTT. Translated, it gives CASRPQASASGTDTQYF.

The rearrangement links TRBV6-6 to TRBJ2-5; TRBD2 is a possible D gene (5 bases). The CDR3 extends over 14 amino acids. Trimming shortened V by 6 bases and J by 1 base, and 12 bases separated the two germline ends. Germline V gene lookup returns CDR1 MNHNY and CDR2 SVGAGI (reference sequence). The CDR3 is CASSPPRGQETQYF. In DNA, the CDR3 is TGTGCCAGCAGCCCCCCCCGGGGCCAAGAGACCCAGTACTTC.

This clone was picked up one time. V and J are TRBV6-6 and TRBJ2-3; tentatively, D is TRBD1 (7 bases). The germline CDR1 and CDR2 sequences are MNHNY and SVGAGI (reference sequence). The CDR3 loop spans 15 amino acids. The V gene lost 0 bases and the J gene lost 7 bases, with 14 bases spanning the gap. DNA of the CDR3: TGTGCCAGCAGTTACTCCCGCAGGGGGGAGAATACGCAGTATTTT. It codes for CASSYSRRGENTQYF.

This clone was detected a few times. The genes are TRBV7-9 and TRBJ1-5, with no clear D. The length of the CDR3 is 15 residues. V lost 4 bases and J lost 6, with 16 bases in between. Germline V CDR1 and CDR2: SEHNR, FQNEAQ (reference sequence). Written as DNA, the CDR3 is TGTGCCAGCAGCTCAGGCTCCTTGAAAGTTCAGCCCCAGCATTTT. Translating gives CASSSGSLKVQPQHF.

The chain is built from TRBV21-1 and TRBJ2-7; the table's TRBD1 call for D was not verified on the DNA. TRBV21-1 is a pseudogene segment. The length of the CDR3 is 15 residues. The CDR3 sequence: CASSTGTGGTYEQYF. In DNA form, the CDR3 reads TGTGCCAGCAGCACGGGGACAGGGGGCACCTACGAGCAGTACTTC.

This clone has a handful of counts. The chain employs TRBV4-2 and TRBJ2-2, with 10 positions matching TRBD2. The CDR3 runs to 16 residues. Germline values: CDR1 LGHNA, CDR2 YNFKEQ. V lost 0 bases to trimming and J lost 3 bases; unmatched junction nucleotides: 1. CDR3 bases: TGTGCCAGCAGCCAAGAAGGGACTAGCGACACCGGGGAGCTGTTTTTT. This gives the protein CASSQEGTSDTGELFF.

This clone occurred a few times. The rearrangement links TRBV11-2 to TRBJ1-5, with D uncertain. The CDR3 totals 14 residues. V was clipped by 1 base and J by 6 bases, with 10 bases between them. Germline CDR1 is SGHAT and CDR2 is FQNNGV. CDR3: CASSLGGSSQPQHF. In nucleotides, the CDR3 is TGTGCCAGCAGCTTAGGAGGGTCGAGTCAGCCCCAGCATTTT.

CDR3 nucleotides: TGTGCCAGCAGCTTTGAAGGACAGGCGGGGTACGAGCAGTACTTC. Translating gives CASSFEGQAGYEQYF. The chain carries TRBV12-1 and TRBJ2-7; TRBD1 is the table's D call, not checked against the DNA. TRBV12-1 is an annotated pseudogene. CDR3 length: 15 residues.

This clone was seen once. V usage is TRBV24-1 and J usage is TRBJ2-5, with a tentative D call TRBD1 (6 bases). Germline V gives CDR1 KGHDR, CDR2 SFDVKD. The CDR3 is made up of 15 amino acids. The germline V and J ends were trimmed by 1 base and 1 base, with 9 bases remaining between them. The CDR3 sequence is CATSDFLGAQETQYF. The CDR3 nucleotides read TGTGCCACCAGTGATTTTCTGGGGGCCCAAGAGACCCAGTACTTC.

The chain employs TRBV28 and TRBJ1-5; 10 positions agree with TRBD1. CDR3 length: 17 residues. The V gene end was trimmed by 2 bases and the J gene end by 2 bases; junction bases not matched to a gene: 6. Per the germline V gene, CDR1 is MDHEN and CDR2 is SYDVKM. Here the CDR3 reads CASSLRQGAPGNQPQHF. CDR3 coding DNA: TGTGCCAGCAGTTTACGACAGGGGGCTCCAGGCAATCAGCCCCAGCATTTT.

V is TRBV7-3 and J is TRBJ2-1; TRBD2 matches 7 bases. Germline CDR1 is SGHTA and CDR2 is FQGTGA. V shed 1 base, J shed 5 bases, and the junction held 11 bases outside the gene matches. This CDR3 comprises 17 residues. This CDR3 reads CASSLKLQAGLHNEQFF. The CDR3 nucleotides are TGTGCCAGCAGCTTAAAATTACAAGCGGGGCTCCACAATGAGCAGTTCTTC.

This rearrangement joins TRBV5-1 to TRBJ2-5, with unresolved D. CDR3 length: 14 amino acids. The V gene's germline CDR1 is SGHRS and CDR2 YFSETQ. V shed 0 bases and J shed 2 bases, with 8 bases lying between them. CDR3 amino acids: CASSLGQAQETQYF. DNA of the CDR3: TGCGCCAGCAGCTTGGGACAAGCACAAGAGACCCAGTACTTC.

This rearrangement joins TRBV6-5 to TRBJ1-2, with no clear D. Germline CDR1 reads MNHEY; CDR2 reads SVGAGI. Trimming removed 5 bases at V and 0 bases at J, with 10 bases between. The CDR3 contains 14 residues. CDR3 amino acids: CASSTVGTNYGYTF. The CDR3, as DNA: TGTGCCAGCAGTACGGTGGGCACTAACTATGGCTACACCTTC.

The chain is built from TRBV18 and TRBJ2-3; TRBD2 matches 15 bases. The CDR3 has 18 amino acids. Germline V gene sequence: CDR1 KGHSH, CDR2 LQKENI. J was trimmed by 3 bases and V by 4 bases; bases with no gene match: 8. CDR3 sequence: CASSLWTSGRAGTDTQYF. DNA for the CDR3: TGTGCCAGCTCACTGTGGACTAGCGGGAGGGCCGGGACAGATACGCAGTATTTT.

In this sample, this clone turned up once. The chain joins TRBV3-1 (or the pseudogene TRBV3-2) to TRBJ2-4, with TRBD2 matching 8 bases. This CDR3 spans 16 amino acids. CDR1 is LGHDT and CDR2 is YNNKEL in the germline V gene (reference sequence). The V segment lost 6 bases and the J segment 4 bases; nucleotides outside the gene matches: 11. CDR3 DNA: TGTGCCAGCAGTCTTTCGACCGGGACTAGTAAAAACATTCAGTACTTC. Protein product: CASSLSTGTSKNIQYF.

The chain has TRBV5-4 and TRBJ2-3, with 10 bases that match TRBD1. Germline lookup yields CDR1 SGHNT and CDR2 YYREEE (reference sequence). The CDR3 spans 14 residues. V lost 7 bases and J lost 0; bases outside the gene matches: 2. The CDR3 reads CASWDRGSTDTQYF. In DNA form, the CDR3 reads TGTGCCAGCTGGGACAGGGGTAGCACAGATACGCAGTATTTT.

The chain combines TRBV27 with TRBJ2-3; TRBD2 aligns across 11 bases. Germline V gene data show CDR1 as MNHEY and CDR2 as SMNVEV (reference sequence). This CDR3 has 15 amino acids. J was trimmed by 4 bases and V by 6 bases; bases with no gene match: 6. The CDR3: CASSPRLAGPDTQYF. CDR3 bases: TGTGCCAGCAGCCCCCGACTAGCGGGGCCAGATACGCAGTATTTT.

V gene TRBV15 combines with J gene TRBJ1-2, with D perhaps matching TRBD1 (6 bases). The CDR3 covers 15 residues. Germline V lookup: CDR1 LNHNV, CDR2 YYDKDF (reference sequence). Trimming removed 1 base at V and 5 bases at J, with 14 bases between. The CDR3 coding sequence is TGTGCCACCAGCAGAGTTCCCCGGGGACAATATGGCTACACCTTC. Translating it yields CATSRVPRGQYGYTF.

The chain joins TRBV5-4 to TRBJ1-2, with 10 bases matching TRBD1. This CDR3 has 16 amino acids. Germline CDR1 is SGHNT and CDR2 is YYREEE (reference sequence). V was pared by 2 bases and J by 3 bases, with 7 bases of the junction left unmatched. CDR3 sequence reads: CASSLGTGDGYYGYTF. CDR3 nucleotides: TGTGCCAGCAGCTTAGGGACAGGGGATGGGTACTATGGCTACACCTTC.

The chain's CDR3 is CARGDRDFGYTF. DNA of the CDR3: TGTGCCAGGGGGGACAGGGACTTTGGCTACACCTTC. V and J are TRBV6-5 and TRBJ1-2; 9 bases are shared with TRBD1. Germline V CDR1 and CDR2: MNHEY, SVGAGI. The CDR3 length is 12 residues. V shed 9 bases, J shed 7 bases, and the junction held 6 bases outside the gene matches.

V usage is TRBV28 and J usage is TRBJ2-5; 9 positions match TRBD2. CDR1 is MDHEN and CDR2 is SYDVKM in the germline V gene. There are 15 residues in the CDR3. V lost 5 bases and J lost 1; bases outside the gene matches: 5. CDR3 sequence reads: CASSPGGLAQETQYF. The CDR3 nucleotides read TGTGCCAGCAGTCCGGGGGGACTAGCCCAAGAGACCCAGTACTTC.

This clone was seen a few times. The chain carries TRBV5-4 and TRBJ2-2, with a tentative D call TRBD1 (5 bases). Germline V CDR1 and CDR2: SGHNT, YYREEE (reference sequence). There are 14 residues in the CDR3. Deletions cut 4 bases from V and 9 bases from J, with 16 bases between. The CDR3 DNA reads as TGTGCCAGCAGCGAGATTTGGGGCGACCGGGAGCTGTTTTTT. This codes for CASSEIWGDRELFF. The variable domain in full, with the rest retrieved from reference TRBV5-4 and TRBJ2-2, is ETGVTQSPTHLIKTRGQQVTLRCSSQSGHNTVSWYQQALGQGPQFIFQYYREEENGRGNFPPRFSGLQFPNYSSELNVNALELDDSALYLCASSEIWGDRELFFGEGSRLTVL.

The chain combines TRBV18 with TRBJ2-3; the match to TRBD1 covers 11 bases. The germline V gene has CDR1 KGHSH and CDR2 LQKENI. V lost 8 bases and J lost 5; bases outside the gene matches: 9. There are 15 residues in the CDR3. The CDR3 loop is CASITGTGGLDTQYF. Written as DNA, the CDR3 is TGTGCCAGCATAACCGGGACAGGGGGATTAGATACGCAGTATTTT.

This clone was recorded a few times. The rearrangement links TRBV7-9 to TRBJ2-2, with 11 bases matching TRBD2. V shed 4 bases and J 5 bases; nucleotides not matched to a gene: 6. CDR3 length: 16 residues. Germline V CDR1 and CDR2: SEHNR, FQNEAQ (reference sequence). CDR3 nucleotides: TGTGCCAGCAGCTCAACTAGCGGGAGATTGACCGGGGAGCTGTTTTTT. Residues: CASSSTSGRLTGELFF.

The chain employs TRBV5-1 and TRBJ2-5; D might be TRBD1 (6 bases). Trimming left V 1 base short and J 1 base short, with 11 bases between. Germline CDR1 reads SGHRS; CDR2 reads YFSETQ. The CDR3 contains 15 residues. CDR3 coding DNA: TGCGCCAGCAGCTTGTTAGGGACACGCCAAGAGACCCAGTACTTC. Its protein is CASSLLGTRQETQYF.